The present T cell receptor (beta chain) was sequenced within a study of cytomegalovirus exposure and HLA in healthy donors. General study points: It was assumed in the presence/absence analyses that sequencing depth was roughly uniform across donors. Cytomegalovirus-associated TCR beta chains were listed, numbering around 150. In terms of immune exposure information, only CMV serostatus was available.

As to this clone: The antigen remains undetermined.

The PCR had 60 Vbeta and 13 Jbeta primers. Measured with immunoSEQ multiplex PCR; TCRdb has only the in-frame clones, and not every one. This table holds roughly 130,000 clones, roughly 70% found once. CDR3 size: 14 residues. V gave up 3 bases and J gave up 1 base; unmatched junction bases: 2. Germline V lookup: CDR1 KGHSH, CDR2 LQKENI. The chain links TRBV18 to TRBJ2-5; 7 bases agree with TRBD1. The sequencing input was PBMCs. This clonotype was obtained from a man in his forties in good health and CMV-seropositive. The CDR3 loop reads CASSPDRRQETQYF. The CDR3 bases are TGTGCCAGCTCACCGGACAGGCGCCAAGAGACCCAGTACTTC.